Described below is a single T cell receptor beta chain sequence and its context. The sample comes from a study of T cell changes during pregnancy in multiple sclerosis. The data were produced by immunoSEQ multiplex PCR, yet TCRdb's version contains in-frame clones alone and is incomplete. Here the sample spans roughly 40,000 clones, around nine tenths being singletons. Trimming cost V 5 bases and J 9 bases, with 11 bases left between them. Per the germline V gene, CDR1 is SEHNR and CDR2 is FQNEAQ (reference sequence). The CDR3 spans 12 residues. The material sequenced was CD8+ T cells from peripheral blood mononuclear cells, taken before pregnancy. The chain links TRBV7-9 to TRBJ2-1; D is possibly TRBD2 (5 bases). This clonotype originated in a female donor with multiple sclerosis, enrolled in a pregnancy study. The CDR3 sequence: CASSLTGIEQFF. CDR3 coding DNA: TGTGCCAGCAGCCTAACGGGGATTGAGCAGTTCTTC.